Shown below are 3 T cell receptor beta chains from a single sample sequenced in a study of blood T cell repertoires in COVID-19. Repertoires were generated with immunoSEQ multiplex PCR, while TCRdb's copy carries only in-frame clones and drops some. Of under 250,000 clones in the sample, more than 70% were seen once. Sequenced sample: peripheral blood. These receptors originate from a man at least 80 years old with acute or convalescent COVID-19.

The V gene is TRBV7-2, the J gene TRBJ2-5; D not certain. V gave up 5 bases and J gave up 5 bases, with 9 bases separating them. This CDR3 comprises 12 residues. Germline-derived CDR1 and CDR2 are SGHTA and FQGNSA. The CDR3 nucleotides are TGTGCCAGCAGCCTTTGGGCGGAGACCCAGTACTTC. Protein sequence: CASSLWAETQYF.

This clone occurred once. CDR3 in amino acids: CASSHLLRGNQPQHF. DNA of the CDR3: TGTGCCAGCAGCCATCTTTTACGGGGAAATCAGCCCCAGCATTTT. The rearrangement links TRBV28 to TRBJ1-5, with D unclear. The germline V gene has CDR1 MDHEN and CDR2 SYDVKM. The CDR3 totals 15 residues. V lost 6 bases to trimming and J lost 4 bases, with 16 bases between them.

This chain uses TRBV4-3 with TRBJ2-3; D is uncertain. The CDR3 has 15 amino acids. CDR1 and CDR2 (germline): LGHNA, YSLEER. Between the trimmed V and J ends, which lost 0 bases and 4 bases, there was a span of 11 bases. Here the CDR3 reads CASSQDSRVADTQYF. The CDR3 DNA reads as TGCGCCAGCAGCCAAGATAGTCGGGTGGCAGATACGCAGTATTTT.